The clone carrying this TCR beta chain has ten or more counts. Its specificity is not known. This sample was included in a study of early T cells in non-severe SARS-CoV-2 infection. Study information: Investigators sequenced bulk RNA drawn from unsorted whole blood, and chains remained unpaired. Whole-study results and caveats: Reliance on VDJdb matching favored anti-spike CD8 responses; private and CD4 specificities were missed.

This CDR3 region has 13 residues. V was clipped by 6 bases and J by 2 bases, with 9 bases between them. Looked up from germline, CDR1 is SGHTA and CDR2 is FQGNSA. Attached unique molecular identifiers marked individual cDNA molecules. TCRdb reprocessed the 5' RACE reads via MiXCR and lists one record per CDR3 protein. This sample has tens of thousands of distinct CDR3 sequences, with approximately 12% found just once. Source material: whole blood. The TCR sequence derives from an adult who was a healthcare worker with PCR-confirmed SARS-CoV-2 infection or an uninfected control (not recorded which). The genes are TRBV7-2 and TRBJ2-3, with a possible D match to TRBD1 (6 bases). The CDR3 region is CASRRQDTDTQYF. The CDR3 coding sequence is TGTGCCAGCAGACGACAGGACACAGATACGCAGTATTTT.